The T cell receptor (beta chain) under discussion was sequenced for a study of shared clonotypes between healthy human individuals. Execution of the assay was at deep level. The table came from immunoSEQ multiplex PCR; TCRdb's copy has only in-frame clones and leaves some out. The sample contains about 560,000 clones, roughly 79% of which appear only once. This CDR3 has 14 amino acids. CDR1 and CDR2 from the germline V gene are SSHAT and FNYEAQ (reference sequence). J lost 4 bases, V lost 5 bases, and 7 bases had no gene match. This clone was counted between two and nine times. Donors were Caucasian adults residing in Nashville, Tennessee, USA.

The source of this sequence is a woman in her 40s in good health. Some clones in this sample may be carry-over from other donors' samples. Sequenced input: PBMCs. The rearrangement uses TRBV7-7 and TRBJ2-5; 7 bases agree with TRBD2. The CDR3 region is CASSVRGGRETQYF. CDR3 in DNA: TGTGCCAGCAGCGTACGGGGAGGGAGAGAGACCCAGTACTTC.